The 19 T cell receptor beta chains below all came from one sample that was sequenced in a study of T cell changes during pregnancy in multiple sclerosis. Here immunoSEQ multiplex PCR was the method, and the copy in TCRdb shows in-frame clones only, minus some. The sample carries roughly 30,000 clones, 89% recorded once. The starting material was CD4+ T cells from peripheral blood mononuclear cells, obtained in the first trimester of pregnancy. Source of these receptors: a female donor in good health, enrolled as a control in a pregnancy study.

The chain uses TRBV2 and TRBJ2-5, with TRBD1 matching 11 bases. V dropped 4 bases and J dropped 5; count of bases not matched to a gene: 6. This CDR3 comprises 15 residues. Germline-derived CDR1 and CDR2 are SNHLY and FYNNEI. The CDR3 spells CASSGGQGAWETQYF. The CDR3 region has the DNA TGTGCCAGCAGTGGAGGACAGGGGGCTTGGGAGACCCAGTACTTC.

The J gene is TRBJ1-2, the V gene TRBV19; D possibly corresponds to TRBD1 (6 bases). Germline CDR1 LNHDA, CDR2 SQIVND (reference sequence). CDR3 size: 15 residues. Trimming cost V 4 bases and J 4 bases, with 16 bases left between them. The CDR3 DNA sequence: TGTGCCAGTAGTACCGGACAGAGCACTTTCTATGGCTACACCTTC. Its protein is CASSTGQSTFYGYTF.

Comments on this clone: At the DNA level, this CDR3 is encoded by other sequences in the same sample as well. V gene TRBV11-2 combines with J gene TRBJ2-1, with a tentative D call TRBD2 (5 bases). Germline V gene lookup returns CDR1 SGHAT and CDR2 FQNNGV. V gave up 5 bases and J gave up 5 bases, with 10 bases separating them. The CDR3 runs 13 residues. CDR3 residues: CASSLGLHNEQFF. The CDR3 DNA sequence: TGTGCCAGCAGCCTAGGACTGCACAATGAGCAGTTCTTC. Full variable domain (remainder filled in from reference TRBV11-2 and TRBJ2-1): EAGVAQSPRYKIIEKRQSVAFWCNPISGHATLYWYQQILGQGPKLLIQFQNNGVVDDSQLPKDRFSAERLKGVDSTLKIQPAKLEDSAVYLCASSLGLHNEQFFGPGTRLTVL.

The chain links TRBV7-9 to TRBJ1-5; no reliable D call. V was pared by 5 bases and J by 1 base, with 12 bases between. The germline CDR1 and CDR2 sequences are SEHNR and FQNEAQ (reference sequence). The CDR3 spans 15 residues. CDR3 residues: CASSLLGGSNQPQHF. The CDR3 DNA follows: TGTGCCAGCAGCCTCTTGGGAGGGAGCAATCAGCCCCAGCATTTT.

The genes are TRBV11-2 and TRBJ1-2; 9 bases are shared with TRBD1. The CDR3 sequence is 15 residues long. Germline V gene sequence: CDR1 SGHAT, CDR2 FQNNGV. V trimming: 4 bases; J trimming: 2 bases; junction bases outside the gene matches: 5. In nucleotides, the CDR3 is TGTGCCAGCAGCTACCCGGGACAGGGAAACTATGGCTACACCTTC. Translating it yields CASSYPGQGNYGYTF.

The chain has TRBV4-2 and TRBJ2-3; TRBD2 agrees at 8 bases. The CDR3 spans 16 residues. Germline-derived CDR1 and CDR2 are LGHNA and YNFKEQ. V lost 4 bases and J lost 6; bases outside the gene matches: 12. The CDR3 here is CASSLSMTSAADTQYF. In DNA, the CDR3 is TGTGCCAGCAGCCTTAGTATGACTAGCGCGGCCGATACGCAGTATTTT.

This clone has just one count. The chain uses TRBV11-1 and TRBJ2-2, with TRBD2 matching 10 bases. CDR3 length: 17 amino acids. V lost 0 bases and J lost 4; bases outside the gene matches: 5. In germline, CDR1 is SGHAT, CDR2 FQDESV (reference sequence). The CDR3 region has the DNA TGTGCCAGCAGCTTAGCGGTGGCTAGCGGGGGCACCGGGGAGCTGTTTTTT. Translating it yields CASSLAVASGGTGELFF.

V and J are TRBV5-4 and TRBJ2-5, with D possibly being TRBD2 (6 bases). The CDR3 length is 15 residues. Germline V gene sequence: CDR1 SGHNT, CDR2 YYREEE (reference sequence). The V and J ends lost 4 bases and 0 bases respectively, with 13 bases between them. In DNA, the CDR3 is TGTGCCAGCAGCCGATACTTAGCGGACCAAGAGACCCAGTACTTC. As protein: CASSRYLADQETQYF.

The V gene is TRBV9, the J gene TRBJ2-5; 13 bases map to TRBD2. Germline V CDR1 and CDR2: SGDLS, YYNGEE. CDR3 length: 14 amino acids. Unmatched junction bases numbered 5, after V lost 7 bases and J lost 5 bases. The CDR3 DNA follows: TGTGCCAGCGGCGGGACTAGCGGGGAGGAGACCCAGTACTTC. It is translated as CASGGTSGEETQYF.

Comment on this clone: One junction end does not reproduce the germline sequence, and a read error may be involved. The rearrangement uses TRBV7-7 and TRBJ2-3, with 9 positions matching TRBD2. The CDR3 extends over 19 amino acids. Germline assignment: CDR1 SSHAT and CDR2 FNYEAQ (reference sequence). CDR3 protein: CASSLAPASGVGGADTQYF. CDR3 DNA sequence: TGTGCTAGCAGCTTAGCGCCGGCTAGCGGGGTCGGTGGCGCAGATACGCAGTATTTT.

The chain recombines TRBV28 with TRBJ2-7; 8 positions agree with TRBD1. The CDR3 covers 15 residues. The ends lost 5 bases at V and 2 bases at J; junction bases unmatched: 8. CDR1 and CDR2 (germline): MDHEN, SYDVKM. In DNA form, the CDR3 reads TGTGCCAGCAGTACCCGGACAGGGATCGCCTACGAGCAGTACTTC. This translates into CASSTRTGIAYEQYF.

Details on this clone: One base away lies a much larger clone, so this may be a sequencing read error. The V gene is TRBV5-1, the J gene TRBJ1-1; a possible D gene is TRBD1 (5 bases). V was clipped by 2 bases and J by 1 base, with 6 bases between them. The CDR3 length is 13 residues. CDR1 is SGHRS and CDR2 is YFSETQ in the germline V gene. The CDR3 DNA reads as TGCGCCAGCAGCTTAGGGGAGAACACTGAAGCTTTCTTT. Its translation is CASSLGENTEAFF.

The genes are TRBV27 and TRBJ1-4; D unclear. V was trimmed by 0 bases and J by 8 bases, leaving 13 bases between them. The CDR3 totals 15 residues. Germline loops: CDR1 MNHEY, CDR2 SMNVEV (reference sequence). The CDR3: CASSLSGRDREKLFF. The CDR3 DNA is TGTGCCAGCAGTTTATCGGGGAGGGATCGAGAAAAACTGTTTTTT. Drawing the rest from reference TRBV27 and TRBJ1-4, the complete variable domain is EAQVTQNPRYLITVTGKKLTVTCSQNMNHEYMSWYRQDPGLGLRQIYYSMNVEVTDKGDVPEGYKVSRKEKRNFPLILESPSPNQTSLYFCASSLSGRDREKLFFGSGTQLSVL.

The chain couples TRBV6-1 to TRBJ2-5, with 7 bases fitting TRBD1. This CDR3 spans 12 amino acids. Germline CDR1 reads MNHNS; CDR2 reads SASEGT. V shed 6 bases, J shed 5 bases, and the junction held 3 bases outside the gene matches. The CDR3 DNA reads as TGTGCCAGCAGACAGGGGTGGGAGACCCAGTACTTC. It specifies CASRQGWETQYF.

This chain uses TRBV9 with TRBJ2-7, with TRBD1 identical over 9 bases. This CDR3 is built from 15 residues. Looked up from germline, CDR1 is SGDLS and CDR2 is YYNGEE. V dropped 3 bases and J dropped 2; count of bases not matched to a gene: 6. The DNA for the CDR3 is TGTGCCAGCAGCGAGGGACAGGGTTCTACCTACGAGCAGTACTTC. The encoded protein is CASSEGQGSTYEQYF.

This chain uses TRBV10-3 with TRBJ1-4, with 8 bases lining up with TRBD1. Germline V gene sequence: CDR1 ENHRY, CDR2 SYGVKD. The CDR3 covers 14 residues. The V gene end was trimmed by 2 bases and the J gene end by 8 bases; junction bases not matched to a gene: 4. The CDR3 DNA follows: TGTGCCATCAGTGAGGACAGGGGTAGGGAAAAACTGTTTTTT. This codes for CAISEDRGREKLFF.

The chain employs TRBV4-3 and TRBJ1-6; the D gene is possibly TRBD1 (5 bases). Between the trimmed V and J ends, which lost 2 bases and 7 bases, there was a span of 9 bases. The CDR3 loop spans 14 amino acids. Germline V gene sequence: CDR1 LGHNA, CDR2 YSLEER. CDR3 protein: CASSQRQINSPLHF. DNA for the CDR3: TGCGCCAGCAGCCAAAGACAGATCAATTCACCCCTCCACTTT.

The gene calls are TRBV19 and TRBJ1-1, with D possibly TRBD1 on 5 matching bases. Per germline, CDR1 LNHDA and CDR2 SQIVND (reference sequence). V was pared by 6 bases and J by 0 bases, with 11 bases between. This CDR3 comprises 14 residues. The CDR3 protein is CASRALTVNTEAFF. CDR3 DNA: TGTGCCAGTAGAGCTCTGACAGTGAACACTGAAGCTTTCTTT. Variable domain in full (rest from reference TRBV19 and TRBJ1-1): DGGITQSPKYLFRKEGQNVTLSCEQNLNHDAMYWYRQDPGQGLRLIYYSQIVNDFQKGDIAEGYSVSREKKESFPLTVTSAQKNPTAFYLCASRALTVNTEAFFGQGTRLTVV.

V and J are TRBV6-1 and TRBJ2-3; perhaps TRBD1 as D (5 bases). Germline-derived CDR1 and CDR2 are MNHNS and SASEGT. Trimming took 2 bases from V and 3 from J, leaving 12 bases between them. The CDR3 extends over 15 amino acids. CDR3 residues: CASSEPGRGTDTQYF. The CDR3 bases are TGTGCCAGCAGTGAACCAGGGCGCGGTACAGATACGCAGTATTTT.